This TCR beta chain was sequenced for a study of CD8 T cells in Susac syndrome. An input of 0.5 to 1 ug of RNA was subjected to reverse transcription using random hexamers. TCRdb reprocessed the immunoSEQ multiplex PCR reads via MiXCR and lists one record per CDR3 protein. The sample yields more than 100,000 distinct CDR3 sequences, nearly 96% seen once. Trimming shortened V by 0 bases and J by 2 bases, and 13 bases separated the two germline ends. There are 16 residues in the CDR3. CDR1 and CDR2 (germline): LGHNA, YSLEER. The receptor was isolated from a human donor with Susac syndrome. Sequenced: CD4+ T cells from PBMCs. This chain joins TRBV4-3 and TRBJ1-2, with D maybe TRBD1 (5 bases). In DNA form, the CDR3 reads TGCGCCAGCAGCCAAGAGAGGCGGACACCGAACTATGGCTACACCTTC. It yields the protein CASSQERRTPNYGYTF.